The 7 T cell receptor beta chains below were found in one sample sequenced in a study of T-cell reconstitution after alpha-beta-depleted transplantation in children. Preparation of the TCRbeta library involved a method that used unique molecular identifiers. TCRdb reprocessed the PCR reads via MiXCR and lists one record per CDR3 protein. The sample holds about 91,000 distinct CDR3 sequences, roughly 8.8% seen once. The specimen was PBMCs from the stem cell graft donor, collected from the stem cell graft. These receptors were taken from a human donor who donated a stem cell graft to a child with congenital amegakaryocytic thrombocytopenia.

This clonotype was observed many times. This sequence joins TRBV5-8 and TRBJ1-4, with D tentatively TRBD1 (5 bases). The CDR3 is 15 residues long. V was shortened by 5 bases and J by 6 bases, with 17 bases between the two germline ends. The germline CDR1 and CDR2 sequences are SGHTS and YDEGEE. CDR3 sequence (DNA): TGTGCCAGCAGGGGGTCGGCGGGGCAGGATGAAAAACTGTTTTTT. It is translated as CASRGSAGQDEKLFF.

This clonotype appeared many times. This sequence joins TRBV20-1 and TRBJ2-2, with 7 bases matching TRBD2. CDR3 length: 16 residues. Germline V gene sequence: CDR1 DFQATT, CDR2 SNEGSKA (reference sequence). Trimming took 6 bases from V and 7 from J; bases not matched to a gene: 17. In nucleotides, the CDR3 is TGCAGTGCCGATACGGGGAGGGGAGGATGGGACGGGGAGCTGTTTTTT. It codes for CSADTGRGGWDGELFF.

This clonotype showed up many times. This chain links TRBV15 with TRBJ2-3; 9 positions match TRBD1. CDR1 LNHNV and CDR2 YYDKDF come from the germline V gene (reference sequence). This CDR3 has 16 residues. Trimming at V came to 5 bases and at J to 2 bases, leaving 8 bases not matched to a gene. CDR3 nucleotides: TGTGCCACCAGCGAGGGAGGGACAGGGTCCACAGATACGCAGTATTTT. The encoded protein is CATSEGGTGSTDTQYF.

This clonotype was observed at least ten times. The rearrangement joins TRBV12-3 or TRBV12-4 to TRBJ1-2, with TRBD1 as a possible D gene (5 bases). CDR3 length: 15 residues. V lost 7 bases and J 7 bases, leaving 22 bases between the germline ends. CDR3 protein: CASTSPGEGDFGYTF. The CDR3 coding sequence is TGTGCCAGCACCTCCCCGGGGGAGGGAGATTTTGGCTACACCTTC.

The table lists this clonotype with many counts. The rearrangement uses TRBV7-2 and TRBJ2-5; no firm D call. CDR3 length: 15 residues. The germline V gene encodes CDR1 SGHTA and CDR2 FQGNSA. V was cut by 3 bases and J by 2 bases, with 13 bases left in between. The CDR3 sequence: CASSLVVDPQETQYF. The CDR3 DNA reads TGTGCCAGCAGCTTGGTAGTTGACCCTCAAGAGACCCAGTACTTC.

There are many counts of this clonotype. V is TRBV3-1 and J is TRBJ1-1; 9 nucleotides line up with TRBD1. This CDR3 is 16 amino acids long. Trimming cost V 2 bases and J 4 bases; bases outside gene matches: 8. Germline CDR1 is LGHDT and CDR2 is YNNKEL (reference sequence). CDR3 nucleotides: TGTGCCAGCAGCCAAACGACAGGGGGTTTTGGCACTGAAGCTTTCTTT. This gives the protein CASSQTTGGFGTEAFF.

This clonotype was seen repeatedly, ten times or more. The J gene is TRBJ2-1, the V gene TRBV20-1; TRBD2 agrees at 8 bases. Germline lookup yields CDR1 DFQATT and CDR2 SNEGSKA (reference sequence). The CDR3 spans 15 residues. The ends lost 3 bases at V and 10 bases at J; junction bases unmatched: 14. The CDR3: CSASRLAGEGWEQFF. The CDR3 nucleotides read TGCAGTGCTAGTCGGCTAGCGGGTGAGGGTTGGGAGCAGTTCTTC.